This record covers a single T cell receptor beta chain. Generated by immunoSEQ multiplex PCR, the TCRdb table keeps only in-frame clones and is missing some. The data show some 900,000 clones, with over 75% seen just once and about 1.5% held by the top ten. The data stem from a study of shared clonotypes between healthy human individuals. Per germline, CDR1 MGHRA and CDR2 YSYEKL. The CDR3 consists of 15 residues. V lost 4 bases and J lost 14; bases outside the gene matches: 14. The receptor was derived from a man aged 18 to 35 in good health. The chain carries TRBV4-1 and TRBJ2-1, with TRBD2 identical over 10 bases. Specimen: memory CD4+ T cells sorted from blood. Subset reported: CD45RA-negative fraction. The CDR3 nucleotides read TGCGCCAGCAGCCTGGATTTACTAGCGGGGTTGCCAAAGTTCTTC. It encodes CASSLDLLAGLPKFF.